Below, one T cell receptor beta chain is given with its context. The antigen is undetermined. With eight separate reactions per sample, the authors made cDNA. UMIs were attached via template switching, each with a 6-nucleotide sample barcode. After re-calling the 5' RACE reads, TCRdb lists one entry per CDR3 protein, DNA absent. This sample contains fewer than 550,000 distinct CDR3 sequences. This specimen comes from a study of monozygotic twins with inflammatory bowel disease. Germline CDR1 reads SNHLY; CDR2 reads FYNNEI. The CDR3 is 16 residues long. Study-wide points: Patient repertoires may carry noise from differing immunosuppressive treatments. Subtypes among T cells remained indistinguishable.

The sample was blood. The chain employs TRBV2 and TRBJ1-2; TCRdb selects TRBD1, and the lack of DNA leaves this call unchecked. The receptor comes from a human donor with ulcerative colitis or Crohn's disease, or a healthy co-twin of an affected twin (not recorded which). CDR3 sequence reads: CASSHGTGGANYGYTF.